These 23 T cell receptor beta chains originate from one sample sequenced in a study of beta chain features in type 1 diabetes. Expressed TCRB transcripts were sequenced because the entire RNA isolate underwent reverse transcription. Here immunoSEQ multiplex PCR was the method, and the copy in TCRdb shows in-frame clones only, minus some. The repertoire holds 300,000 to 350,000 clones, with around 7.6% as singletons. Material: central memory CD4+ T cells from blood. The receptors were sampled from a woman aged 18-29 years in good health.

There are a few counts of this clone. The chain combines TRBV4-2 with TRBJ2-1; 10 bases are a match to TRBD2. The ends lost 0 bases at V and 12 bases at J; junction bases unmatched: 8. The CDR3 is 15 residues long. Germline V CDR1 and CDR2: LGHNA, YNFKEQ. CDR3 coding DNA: TGTGCCAGCAGCCAAGAAGGGGCTAGCGGGAGAGGGCAGTTCTTC. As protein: CASSQEGASGRGQFF.

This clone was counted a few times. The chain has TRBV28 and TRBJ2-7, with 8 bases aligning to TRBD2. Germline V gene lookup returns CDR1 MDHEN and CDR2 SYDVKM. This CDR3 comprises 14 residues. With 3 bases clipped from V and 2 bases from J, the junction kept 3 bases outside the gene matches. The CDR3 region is CASSLDGRAYEQYF. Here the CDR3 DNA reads TGTGCCAGCAGTTTGGACGGGAGGGCCTACGAGCAGTACTTC.

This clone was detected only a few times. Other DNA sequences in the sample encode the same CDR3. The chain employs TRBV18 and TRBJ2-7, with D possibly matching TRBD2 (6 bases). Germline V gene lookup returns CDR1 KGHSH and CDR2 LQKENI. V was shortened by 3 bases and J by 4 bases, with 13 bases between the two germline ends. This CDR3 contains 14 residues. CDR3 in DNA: TGTGCCAGCTCACCCTCATCAGGGAGGTACGAGCAGTACTTC. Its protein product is CASSPSSGRYEQYF.

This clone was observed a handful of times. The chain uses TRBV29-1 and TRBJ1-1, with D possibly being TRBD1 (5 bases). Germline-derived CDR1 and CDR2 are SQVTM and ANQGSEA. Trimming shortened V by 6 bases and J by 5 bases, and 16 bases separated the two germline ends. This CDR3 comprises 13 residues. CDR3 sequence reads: CSVLGGLGTEAFF. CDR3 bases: TGCAGCGTCCTCGGGGGGTTGGGGACTGAAGCTTTCTTT.

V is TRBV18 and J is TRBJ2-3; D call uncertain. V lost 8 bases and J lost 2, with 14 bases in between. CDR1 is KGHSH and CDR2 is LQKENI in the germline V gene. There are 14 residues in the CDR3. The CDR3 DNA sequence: TGTGCCAGCACTCGACCCCCTCCCACAGATACGCAGTATTTT. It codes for CASTRPPPTDTQYF.

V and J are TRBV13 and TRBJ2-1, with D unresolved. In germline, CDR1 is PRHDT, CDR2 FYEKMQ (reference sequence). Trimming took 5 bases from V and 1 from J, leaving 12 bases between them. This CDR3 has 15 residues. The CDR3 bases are TGTGCCAGCAGCCGATTCTATTCTTCCTACAATGAGCAGTTCTTC. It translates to CASSRFYSSYNEQFF.

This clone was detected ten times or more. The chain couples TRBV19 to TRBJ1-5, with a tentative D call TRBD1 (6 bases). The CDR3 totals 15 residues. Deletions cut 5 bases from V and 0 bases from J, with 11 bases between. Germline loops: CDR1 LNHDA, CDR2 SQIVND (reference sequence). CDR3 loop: CASSSAGASNQPQHF. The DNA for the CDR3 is TGTGCCAGTAGTTCGGCGGGGGCTAGCAATCAGCCCCAGCATTTT.

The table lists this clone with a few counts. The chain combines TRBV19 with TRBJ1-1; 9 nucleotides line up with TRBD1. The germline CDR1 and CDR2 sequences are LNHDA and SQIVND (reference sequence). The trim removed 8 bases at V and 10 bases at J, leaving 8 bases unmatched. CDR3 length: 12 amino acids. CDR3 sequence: CASLPGQGRAFF. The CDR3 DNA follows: TGTGCCAGTCTCCCGGGACAGGGACGAGCTTTCTTT.

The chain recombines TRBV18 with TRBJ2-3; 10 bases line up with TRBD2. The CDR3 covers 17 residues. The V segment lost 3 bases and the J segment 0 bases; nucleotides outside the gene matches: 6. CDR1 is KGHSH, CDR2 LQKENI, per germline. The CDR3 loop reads CASSPQPTSGSTDTQYF. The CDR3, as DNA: TGTGCCAGCTCACCCCAACCGACTAGCGGGAGCACAGATACGCAGTATTTT.

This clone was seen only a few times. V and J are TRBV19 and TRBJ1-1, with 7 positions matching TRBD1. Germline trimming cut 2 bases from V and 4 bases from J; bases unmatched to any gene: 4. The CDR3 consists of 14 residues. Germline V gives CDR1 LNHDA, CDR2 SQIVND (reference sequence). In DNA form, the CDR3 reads TGTGCCAGTAGTATAAGGGGGCAGGGCACTGAAGCTTTCTTT. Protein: CASSIRGQGTEAFF.

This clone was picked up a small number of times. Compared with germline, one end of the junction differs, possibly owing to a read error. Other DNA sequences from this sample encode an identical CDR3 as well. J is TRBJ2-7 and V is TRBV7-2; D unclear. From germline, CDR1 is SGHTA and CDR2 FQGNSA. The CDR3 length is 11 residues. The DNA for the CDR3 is TGCGCCAGCAGCTTGTATTCCGAGCAGTACTTC. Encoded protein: CASSLYSEQYF.

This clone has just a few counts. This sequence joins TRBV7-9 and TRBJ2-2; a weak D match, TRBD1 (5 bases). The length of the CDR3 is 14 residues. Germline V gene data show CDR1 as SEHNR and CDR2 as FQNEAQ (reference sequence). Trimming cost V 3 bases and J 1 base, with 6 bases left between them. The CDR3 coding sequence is TGTGCCAGCAGCTTCGACAGGAACACCGGGGAGCTGTTTTTT. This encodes CASSFDRNTGELFF.

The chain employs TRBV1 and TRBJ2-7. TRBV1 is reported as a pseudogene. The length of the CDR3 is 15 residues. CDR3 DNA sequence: TGCACCAGCCGCGACGGCTCTATACTCTCCTACGAGCAGTACTTC. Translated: CTSRDGSILSYEQYF.

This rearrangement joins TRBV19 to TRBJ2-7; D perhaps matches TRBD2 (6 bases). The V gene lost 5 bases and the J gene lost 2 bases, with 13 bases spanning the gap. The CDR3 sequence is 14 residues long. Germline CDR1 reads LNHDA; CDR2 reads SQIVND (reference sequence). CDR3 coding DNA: TGTGCCAGTAGTCCGGACGGCGGGGCCTACGAGCAGTACTTC. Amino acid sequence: CASSPDGGAYEQYF.

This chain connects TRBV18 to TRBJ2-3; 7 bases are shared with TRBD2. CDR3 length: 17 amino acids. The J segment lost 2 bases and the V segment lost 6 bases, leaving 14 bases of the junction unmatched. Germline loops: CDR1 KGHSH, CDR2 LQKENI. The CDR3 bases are TGTGCCAGCTCGGAGCAGGGAGCGGGAAGTCTCACAGATACGCAGTATTTT. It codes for CASSEQGAGSLTDTQYF.

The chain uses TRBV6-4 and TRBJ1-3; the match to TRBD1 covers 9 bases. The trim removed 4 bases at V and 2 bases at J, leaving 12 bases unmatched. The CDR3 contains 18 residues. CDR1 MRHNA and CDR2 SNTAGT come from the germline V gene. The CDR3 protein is CASSAGQGNEIAGNTIYF. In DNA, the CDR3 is TGTGCCAGCAGTGCTGGACAGGGGAACGAAATAGCTGGAAACACCATATATTTT.

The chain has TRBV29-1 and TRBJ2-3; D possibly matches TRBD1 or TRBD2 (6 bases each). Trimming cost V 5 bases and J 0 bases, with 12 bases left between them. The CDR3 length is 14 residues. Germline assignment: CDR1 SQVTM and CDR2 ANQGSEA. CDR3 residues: CSVSPGASTDTQYF. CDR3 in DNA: TGCAGCGTTTCCCCGGGGGCTAGCACAGATACGCAGTATTTT.

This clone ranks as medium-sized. The CDR3 DNA reads as TGTGCCAGCAGCTTGTTTATTGGGGGCAATGAGCAGTTCTTC. It translates to CASSLFIGGNEQFF. The chain recombines TRBV5-4 with TRBJ2-1; either TRBD1 or TRBD2 may fit D (5 bases each). Looked up from germline, CDR1 is SGHNT and CDR2 is YYREEE (reference sequence). V lost 1 base, J lost 6 bases, and 11 bases lay in between. CDR3 size: 14 residues.

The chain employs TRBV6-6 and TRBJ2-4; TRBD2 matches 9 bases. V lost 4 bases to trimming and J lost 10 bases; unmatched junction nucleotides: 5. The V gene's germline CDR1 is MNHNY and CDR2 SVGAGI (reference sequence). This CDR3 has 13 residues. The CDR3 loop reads CASSLAGDPIQYF. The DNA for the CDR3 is TGTGCCAGCAGTTTAGCGGGAGATCCGATTCAGTACTTC.

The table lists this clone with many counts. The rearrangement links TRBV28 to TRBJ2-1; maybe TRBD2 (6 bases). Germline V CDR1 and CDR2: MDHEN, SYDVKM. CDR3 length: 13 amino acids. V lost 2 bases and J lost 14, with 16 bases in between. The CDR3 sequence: CASSLENGGRKFF. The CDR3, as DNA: TGTGCCAGCAGTTTAGAAAACGGAGGGCGTAAGTTCTTC.

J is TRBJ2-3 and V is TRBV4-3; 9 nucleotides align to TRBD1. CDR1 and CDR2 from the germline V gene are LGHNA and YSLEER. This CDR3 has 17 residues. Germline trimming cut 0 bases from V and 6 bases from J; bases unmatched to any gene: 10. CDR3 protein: CASSQDLGDRERDTQYF. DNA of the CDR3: TGCGCCAGCAGCCAAGATCTCGGGGACAGGGAAAGGGATACGCAGTATTTT.

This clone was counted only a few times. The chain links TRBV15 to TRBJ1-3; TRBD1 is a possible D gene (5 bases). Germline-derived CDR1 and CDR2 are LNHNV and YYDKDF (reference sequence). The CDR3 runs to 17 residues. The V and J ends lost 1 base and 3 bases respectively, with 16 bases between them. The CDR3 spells CATSRARAGTDGNTIYF. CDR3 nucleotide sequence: TGTGCCACCAGCAGAGCTCGAGCCGGGACCGATGGAAACACCATATATTTT.

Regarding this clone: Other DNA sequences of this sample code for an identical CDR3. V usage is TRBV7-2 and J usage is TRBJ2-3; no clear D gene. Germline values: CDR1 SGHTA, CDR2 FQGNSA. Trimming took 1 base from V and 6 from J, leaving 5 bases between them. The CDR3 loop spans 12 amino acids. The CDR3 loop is CASSLVRDTQYF. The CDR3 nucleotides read TGTGCCAGCAGCTTAGTTCGCGATACGCAGTATTTT.